This entry lists 10 T cell receptor beta chains sequenced from one sample in a study of OX40 agonist ivuxolimab in advanced cancers. Library preparation employed the immunoSEQ multiplex PCR assay. What TCRdb holds here is the immuneACCESS table cut down to in-frame rearrangements. Part of the clones is not present; checked against another copy, under half of the missing clones reflect an unresolved V gene, and the others are unexplained. In this sample the table shows 85,000 to 95,000 clones, more than 85% of which occur a single time. Clones ranked in the top ten supply approximately 2.5% of the sample. Material: CD4+ or CD8+ T cells sorted from blood, obtained in a trial of the OX40 agonist ivuxolimab. The receptors originated from an adult with an advanced solid tumor such as melanoma, head and neck, liver or kidney cancer.

The chain carries TRBV7-2 and TRBJ2-3; TRBD2 matches 9 bases. The J segment lost 2 bases and the V segment lost 2 bases, leaving 5 bases of the junction unmatched. The V gene's germline CDR1 is SGHTA and CDR2 FQGNSA. This CDR3 region has 16 residues. In DNA form, the CDR3 reads TGTGCCAGCAGCTTATCTAGCGGGATCGTCACAGATACGCAGTATTTT. As protein: CASSLSSGIVTDTQYF. Based on the CDR3 plus reference TRBV7-2 and TRBJ2-3, the full variable domain is GAGVSQSPSNKVTEKGKDVELRCDPISGHTALYWYRQSLGQGLEFLIYFQGNSAPDKSGLPSDRFSAERTGGSVSTLTIQRTQQEDSAVYLCASSLSSGIVTDTQYFGPGTRLTVL.

This chain uses TRBV14 with TRBJ2-3; no clear D gene. The CDR3 is made up of 18 amino acids. Trimming shortened V by 1 base and J by 4 bases, and 21 bases separated the two germline ends. Germline assignment: CDR1 SGHDN and CDR2 FVKESK. Here the CDR3 reads CASSQGPPARLPPDTQYF. As DNA, the CDR3 is TGTGCCAGCAGCCAAGGACCCCCTGCGCGGCTTCCCCCAGATACGCAGTATTTT. Together with reference TRBV14 and TRBJ2-3, the CDR3 gives the full variable domain: EAGVTQFPSHSVIEKGQTVTLRCDPISGHDNLYWYRRVMGKEIKFLLHFVKESKQDESGMPNNRFLAERTGGTYSTLKVQPAELEDSGVYFCASSQGPPARLPPDTQYFGPGTRLTVL.

This sequence joins TRBV19 and TRBJ2-3; possible D gene TRBD2, 6 bases. This CDR3 comprises 15 residues. Germline V CDR1 and CDR2: LNHDA, SQIVND (reference sequence). Deletions cut 3 bases from V and 1 base from J, with 11 bases between. For the CDR3, the DNA is TGTGCCAGTAGTATGAGGGGAGGTGGCACAGATACGCAGTATTTT. It codes for CASSMRGGGTDTQYF.

The rearrangement joins TRBV27 to TRBJ1-6; no firm D call. V lost 4 bases to trimming and J lost 7 bases, with 11 bases between them. Germline CDR1 and CDR2: MNHEY and SMNVEV (reference sequence). This CDR3 has 14 residues. CDR3 nucleotides: TGTGCCAGCAGTTACCGGGCCAAAAATTCACCCCTCCACTTT. Translated: CASSYRAKNSPLHF.

This CDR3 reads CASSHKGPGGYTF. As DNA, the CDR3 is TGCGCCAGCAGCCACAAGGGACCGGGTGGCTACACCTTC. The chain has TRBV4-1 and TRBJ1-2, with a possible D match to TRBD1 (5 bases). Looked up from germline, CDR1 is MGHRA and CDR2 is YSYEKL. Trimming pared 3 bases from V and 7 bases from J, leaving 12 bases between. The CDR3 spans 13 residues.

This clone has a single count. The gene calls are TRBV6-5 and TRBJ2-3, with TRBD1 matching 8 bases. Trimming took 4 bases from V and 5 from J; bases not matched to a gene: 5. CDR1 and CDR2 (germline): MNHEY, SVGAGI. The CDR3 runs 14 residues. The DNA of the CDR3 is TGTGCCAGCAGTTTCTCAGGGGGCAAAGATACGCAGTATTTT. This gives the protein CASSFSGGKDTQYF.

The V and J genes are TRBV7-3 and TRBJ1-5; 7 bases line up with TRBD1. This CDR3 has 16 amino acids. Trimming removed 7 bases from V and 4 bases from J; junction bases left unmatched: 13. Germline CDR1 is SGHTA and CDR2 is FQGTGA. The CDR3 loop reads CASTFNRDSKNQPQHF. CDR3 bases: TGTGCCAGCACCTTCAACCGGGACAGTAAAAATCAGCCCCAGCATTTT.

This chain joins TRBV29-1 and TRBJ1-1; D possibly corresponds to TRBD1 (5 bases). The CDR3 is 15 residues long. Trimming stripped 3 bases from V and 0 bases from J, with 14 bases between. Germline CDR1 SQVTM, CDR2 ANQGSEA. As DNA, the CDR3 is TGCAGCGTTGATGGGCAGGGTTCGATGAACACTGAAGCTTTCTTT. This gives the protein CSVDGQGSMNTEAFF.

The J gene is TRBJ2-2, the V gene TRBV7-8, with D unresolved. Germline V lookup: CDR1 SGHVS, CDR2 FQNEAQ. V was pared by 0 bases and J by 1 base, with 15 bases between. There are 18 residues in the CDR3. Written as DNA, the CDR3 is TGTGCCAGCAGCTTAGCCGGTCAACTAAGCGTGAACACCGGGGAGCTGTTTTTT. It yields the protein CASSLAGQLSVNTGELFF.

This chain connects TRBV5-8 to TRBJ2-7, with D tentatively TRBD2 (6 bases). The V and J ends lost 4 bases and 6 bases respectively, with 17 bases between them. The CDR3 contains 14 residues. Germline-derived CDR1 and CDR2 are SGHTS and YDEGEE. The CDR3 loop is CASSTGDLLSEQYF. CDR3 bases: TGTGCCAGCAGCACGGGGGACCTTTTAAGCGAGCAGTACTTC. Using reference TRBV5-8 and TRBJ2-7 for the parts outside the CDR3, the full variable domain is EAGVTQSPTHLIKTRGQQATLRCSPISGHTSVYWYQQALGLGLQFLLWYDEGEERNRGNFPPRFSGRQFPNYSSELNVNALELEDSALYLCASSTGDLLSEQYFGPGTRLTVT.